This TCR beta chain came from a study of cytomegalovirus exposure and HLA in healthy donors. 60 Vbeta and 13 Jbeta primers were used in PCR. TCRdb's copy holds only in-frame clones and misses some; the assay was immunoSEQ multiplex PCR. The sample holds more than 95,000 clones, over 65% seen once. At the time of sampling, donors were nominally healthy, though unrecorded immune exposures were likely. As for this clone: The antigen is undetermined.

From germline, CDR1 is MDHEN and CDR2 SYDVKM. The CDR3 extends over 12 amino acids. Study observations and caveats: Serostatus for CMV was the only available immune exposure information. As a later analysis showed, several of the most significant clusters appeared to be linked to common viral pathogens. Diagnosis of cytomegalovirus status made by the classifier reportedly showed high specificity and sensitivity.

What was sequenced was PBMCs. The genes are TRBV28 and TRBJ2-3, with 9 bases aligning to TRBD2. This TCR came from a man aged 40-49 years in good health and CMV-seropositive. CDR3 region: CAAGGITDTQYF. The CDR3 coding sequence is TGTGCGGCGGGAGGGATCACAGATACGCAGTATTTT.